This is a list of T cell receptor beta chains from one sample in a study of cytomegalovirus exposure and HLA in healthy donors. Libraries were prepared by immunoSEQ multiplex PCR; TCRdb keeps only in-frame clonotypes and omits some of them. The table lists about 100,000 clones, around 80% of them singletons. What was sequenced was PBMCs. The receptors come from a woman aged 18-29 years in good health and CMV-seronegative. Both conserved end residues are trimmed from each CDR3. Fields, in order: V gene, D gene, J gene, CDR3 protein. The D gene is left open where the match is weak.

v_gene: TRBV27; d_gene: -; j_gene: TRBJ1-5; CDR3aa: ASSLFFDAVDQPQH
v_gene: TRBV30; d_gene: TRBD1; j_gene: TRBJ1-6; CDR3aa: ASGQGYSPLH
v_gene: TRBV19; d_gene: TRBD1; j_gene: TRBJ1-3; CDR3aa: ASSRGTDPFSGNTIY
v_gene: TRBV10-1; d_gene: TRBD1; j_gene: TRBJ2-6; CDR3aa: ASTFGQESSGANVLT
v_gene: TRBV28; d_gene: TRBD1; j_gene: TRBJ2-5; CDR3aa: ASMARQGYQETQY
v_gene: TRBV6-6; d_gene: -; j_gene: TRBJ1-6; CDR3aa: ASSPTRGDNSPLH
v_gene: TRBV6-1; d_gene: TRBD1; j_gene: TRBJ2-7; CDR3aa: ASSLRRQGDGEQY
v_gene: TRBV5-1; d_gene: TRBD1; j_gene: TRBJ1-3; CDR3aa: ASSSGTVGNTIY
v_gene: TRBV6-5; d_gene: TRBD1; j_gene: TRBJ1-3; CDR3aa: ASRGQGNRNTIY
v_gene: TRBV5-1; d_gene: TRBD1; j_gene: TRBJ2-3; CDR3aa: ASSPNRGKADTQY
v_gene: TRBV28; d_gene: -; j_gene: TRBJ2-5; CDR3aa: ASSSMDRYQETQY
v_gene: TRBV4-2; d_gene: TRBD1; j_gene: TRBJ1-2; CDR3aa: ASSQDIGEQGNYGYT
v_gene: TRBV25-1; d_gene: TRBD1; j_gene: TRBJ1-4; CDR3aa: ASSPPTGNEKLF
v_gene: TRBV2; d_gene: TRBD2; j_gene: TRBJ2-6; CDR3aa: ASSAGWGLAFGANVLT
v_gene: TRBV5-4; d_gene: -; j_gene: TRBJ1-2; CDR3aa: ASSYMGPLVGYT
v_gene: TRBV9; d_gene: TRBD1; j_gene: TRBJ1-2; CDR3aa: ASSLATGRNGYT
v_gene: TRBV4-1; d_gene: -; j_gene: TRBJ1-3; CDR3aa: ASSHGSGPRGPGNTIY
v_gene: TRBV29-1; d_gene: TRBD2; j_gene: TRBJ2-7; CDR3aa: SASGLAGAREQY
v_gene: TRBV2; d_gene: TRBD1; j_gene: -; CDR3aa: ASRRDRDTDEQY
v_gene: TRBV7-2; d_gene: -; j_gene: TRBJ2-5; CDR3aa: ASSLLGGQETQY
v_gene: TRBV11-2; d_gene: -; j_gene: TRBJ1-1; CDR3aa: ASSPLLATEAF
v_gene: TRBV25-1; d_gene: -; j_gene: TRBJ1-2; CDR3aa: ASSSSRNNGYT
v_gene: TRBV7-3; d_gene: TRBD1; j_gene: TRBJ2-1; CDR3aa: ASSPGGQGTNEQF
v_gene: TRBV2; d_gene: -; j_gene: TRBJ2-1; CDR3aa: ASSLQGLYSYNEQF
v_gene: TRBV19; d_gene: -; j_gene: TRBJ2-3; CDR3aa: ASSQQGSTDTQY
v_gene: TRBV7-3; d_gene: -; j_gene: TRBJ1-3; CDR3aa: ASSSRGPGNTIY
v_gene: TRBV28; d_gene: TRBD2; j_gene: TRBJ2-3; CDR3aa: ASSLGGGSTDTQY
v_gene: TRBV30; d_gene: TRBD1; j_gene: TRBJ2-3; CDR3aa: AWNQGVGTDTQY
v_gene: TRBV28; d_gene: TRBD1; j_gene: TRBJ1-5; CDR3aa: ATNRGREVEPQH
v_gene: TRBV6-5; d_gene: -; j_gene: TRBJ1-6; CDR3aa: ASRTTGGTPLH
v_gene: TRBV7-9; d_gene: -; j_gene: TRBJ2-2; CDR3aa: SSSPNRDPGELF
v_gene: TRBV2; d_gene: TRBD1; j_gene: TRBJ2-7; CDR3aa: ASSSGDRGREQY
v_gene: TRBV7-9; d_gene: -; j_gene: -; CDR3aa: ASSAGGSYEQY
v_gene: TRBV30; d_gene: TRBD1; j_gene: TRBJ2-5; CDR3aa: AWGGQGEEETQY
v_gene: TRBV28; d_gene: TRBD2; j_gene: TRBJ2-5; CDR3aa: ASSLSSTSGNQETQY
v_gene: TRBV30; d_gene: -; j_gene: TRBJ1-2; CDR3aa: AREGKRYGYT
v_gene: TRBV28; d_gene: TRBD2; j_gene: TRBJ2-7; CDR3aa: ASTQGLAVTYEQY
v_gene: TRBV7-2; d_gene: TRBD1; j_gene: TRBJ1-1; CDR3aa: ASSLVKPGQGAAF
v_gene: TRBV7-8; d_gene: -; j_gene: TRBJ2-2; CDR3aa: ASSPLGSDRGELF
v_gene: TRBV5-1; d_gene: TRBD1; j_gene: TRBJ2-7; CDR3aa: ASSYRTGYEQY
v_gene: TRBV5-1; d_gene: -; j_gene: TRBJ1-2; CDR3aa: ASSRGNLQDYGYT
v_gene: TRBV25-1; d_gene: -; j_gene: TRBJ2-7; CDR3aa: ASSALDRPHYEQY
v_gene: TRBV6-5; d_gene: TRBD1; j_gene: TRBJ1-1; CDR3aa: ASSRGQMGNTEAF
v_gene: TRBV9; d_gene: TRBD1; j_gene: TRBJ2-1; CDR3aa: ASSFRDREYNEQF
v_gene: TRBV6-6; d_gene: -; j_gene: TRBJ2-2; CDR3aa: GGRTNTGELF
v_gene: TRBV7-2; d_gene: TRBD2; j_gene: TRBJ2-1; CDR3aa: ASSPGGLAGQF
v_gene: TRBV6-5; d_gene: -; j_gene: TRBJ1-1; CDR3aa: ASSYPSGHNTEAF